The 9 T cell receptor beta chains below were found in one sample sequenced in a study of control samples from healthy donors and cancer patients. Sequenced by immunoSEQ multiplex PCR; TCRdb stores in-frame clones only, minus some. The sample contains 400,000 to 450,000 clones, more than 80% of which appear only once. Source material: PBMCs. These receptors were taken from a man aged 40-49 years with head and neck cancer.

Here the CDR3 DNA reads TGTGCCAGCAGTTTCACAGCTCCAACTAATGAAAAACTGTTTTTT. This sequence encodes CASSFTAPTNEKLFF. The chain employs TRBV27 and TRBJ1-4; no reliable D call. The CDR3 contains 15 residues. Trimming left V 3 bases short and J 0 bases short, with 8 bases between. CDR1 is MNHEY and CDR2 is SMNVEV in the germline V gene (reference sequence). The whole variable domain, remainder taken from reference TRBV27 and TRBJ1-4, is EAQVTQNPRYLITVTGKKLTVTCSQNMNHEYMSWYRQDPGLGLRQIYYSMNVEVTDKGDVPEGYKVSRKEKRNFPLILESPSPNQTSLYFCASSFTAPTNEKLFFGSGTQLSVL.

V and J are TRBV4-3 and TRBJ2-3, with 11 positions matching TRBD2. This CDR3 contains 18 residues. CDR1 and CDR2 from the germline V gene are LGHNA and YSLEER. J gave up 6 bases and V 0 bases, and 11 bases lay outside the gene matches. The CDR3 nucleotides are TGCGCCAGCAGCCAAGATTCCGCGCTAGCGGGGGGCCGGGATACGCAGTATTTT. Translated: CASSQDSALAGGRDTQYF.

The chain employs TRBV6-1 and TRBJ1-5; D perhaps matches TRBD1 (5 bases). The CDR3 sequence is 13 residues long. Trimming removed 3 bases from V and 5 bases from J, with 8 bases in between. Germline CDR1 reads MNHNS; CDR2 reads SASEGT. The CDR3 loop reads CASSEQGHQPQHF. The CDR3 DNA follows: TGTGCCAGCAGTGAGCAGGGCCATCAGCCCCAGCATTTT.

The chain recombines TRBV24-1 with TRBJ1-6; D may be TRBD1 (6 bases). This CDR3 has 18 residues. The germline V gene encodes CDR1 KGHDR and CDR2 SFDVKD. Trimming removed 0 bases at V and 0 bases at J, with 11 bases between. The CDR3: CATSDLHRASSYNSPLHF. Written as DNA, the CDR3 is TGTGCCACCAGTGATTTGCACAGGGCTAGCTCCTATAATTCACCCCTCCACTTT.

The V call is TRBV28, the J call TRBJ2-7; TRBD1 might be the D (9 bases). The V and J ends lost 4 bases and 7 bases respectively, with 32 bases between them. The CDR3 consists of 19 residues. Germline V gene sequence: CDR1 MDHEN, CDR2 SYDVKM. CDR3 region: CASSWGTGNSGTRRLEQYF. The CDR3 region has the DNA TGTGCCAGCAGTTGGGGGACAGGGAATTCCGGGACTAGGCGACTTGAGCAGTACTTC.

The rearrangement joins TRBV13 to TRBJ1-3; 7 nucleotides match TRBD1. J lost 4 bases, V lost 5 bases, and 8 bases had no gene match. The CDR3 covers 15 residues. From germline, CDR1 is PRHDT and CDR2 FYEKMQ (reference sequence). In DNA, the CDR3 is TGTGCCAGCAGCGCCTCAGACAGGGACGGAAACACCATATATTTT. Its protein is CASSASDRDGNTIYF.

The chain employs TRBV11-3 and TRBJ2-2; possibly TRBD2 for D (6 bases). Germline V CDR1 and CDR2: SGHNT, YENEEA. V gave up 5 bases and J gave up 6 bases, with 10 bases separating them. The CDR3 has 13 amino acids. The chain's CDR3 is CASSSRGSGELFF. The DNA of the CDR3 is TGTGCCAGCAGCAGCCGGGGGTCCGGGGAGCTGTTTTTT.

The rearrangement links TRBV9 to TRBJ1-2, with 9 positions matching TRBD1. Germline V gene lookup returns CDR1 SGDLS and CDR2 YYNGEE. CDR3 length: 17 residues. V lost 0 bases to trimming and J lost 5 bases; unmatched junction nucleotides: 11. CDR3 nucleotide sequence: TGTGCCAGCAGCGTAGAAATCTTGGGACAGGGAGAATATGGCTACACCTTC. It is translated as CASSVEILGQGEYGYTF.

The genes are TRBV30 and TRBJ2-3, with a tentative D call TRBD2 (5 bases). The length of the CDR3 is 14 residues. Germline CDR1 reads GTSNPN; CDR2 reads SVGIG (reference sequence). The germline V and J ends were trimmed by 0 bases and 1 base, with 8 bases remaining between them. The CDR3 protein is CAWSVRRGTDTQYF. DNA of the CDR3: TGTGCCTGGAGTGTACGGCGGGGCACAGATACGCAGTATTTT.